This entry lists 15 T cell receptor beta chains sequenced from one sample in a study of blood T cell repertoires in COVID-19. The method was immunoSEQ multiplex PCR; TCRdb's version includes in-frame clones alone and lacks a portion of them. This table has about 170,000 clones, approximately 86% appearing once. Sequencing input: peripheral blood. The source is a woman aged 80 or over in a cohort sampled during active or convalescent COVID-19.

The chain recombines TRBV6-5 with TRBJ1-1, with no clear D. V was pared by 6 bases and J by 0 bases, with 8 bases between. Germline V gene lookup returns CDR1 MNHEY and CDR2 SVGAGI. This CDR3 is built from 13 residues. CDR3 nucleotides: TGTGCCAGCAGGGAGTATATGAACACTGAAGCTTTCTTT. It yields the protein CASREYMNTEAFF.

This clone was seen only once. V is TRBV10-3 and J is TRBJ1-1, with 12 bases matching TRBD1. The CDR3 spans 14 residues. Looked up from germline, CDR1 is ENHRY and CDR2 is SYGVKD. V dropped 5 bases and J dropped 5; count of bases not matched to a gene: 3. For the CDR3, the DNA is TGTGCCATCAGTCCGGGACAGGGGGCAACTGAAGCTTTCTTT. Translated, it gives CAISPGQGATEAFF.

DNA of the CDR3: TGTGCCAGCAGTTACCAACGGGGGGTTTCGGAACAGCCCCAGCATTTT. Residues: CASSYQRGVSEQPQHF. The V gene is TRBV6-6, the J gene TRBJ1-5; TRBD1 might be the D (5 bases). V shed 2 bases and J shed 7 bases, with 18 bases lying between them. The germline CDR1 and CDR2 sequences are MNHNY and SVGAGI (reference sequence). The CDR3 loop spans 16 amino acids.

V is TRBV7-2 and J is TRBJ2-3, with D perhaps matching TRBD2 (7 bases). CDR3 size: 13 residues. Germline V gives CDR1 SGHTA, CDR2 FQGNSA. V lost 6 bases and J lost 5, with 12 bases in between. CDR3 amino acids: CASSRGAVDTQYF. CDR3 coding DNA: TGTGCCAGCAGTCGGGGGGCCGTAGATACGCAGTATTTT.

The sample holds one count of this clone. The chain combines TRBV6-1 with TRBJ1-1; D gene ambiguous. Germline V CDR1 and CDR2: MNHNS, SASEGT. This CDR3 comprises 14 residues. Trimming stripped 2 bases from V and 1 base from J, with 8 bases between. The CDR3 sequence: CASSETGKNTEAFF. CDR3 DNA: TGTGCCAGCAGTGAAACCGGTAAGAACACTGAAGCTTTCTTT.

V usage is TRBV11-2 and J usage is TRBJ1-2; 10 positions agree with TRBD1. CDR1 and CDR2 (germline): SGHAT, FQNNGV. V gave up 0 bases and J gave up 7 bases; unmatched junction bases: 8. The CDR3 extends over 16 amino acids. The CDR3 region is CASSLELPGTGAGYTF. The CDR3 region has the DNA TGTGCCAGCAGCTTAGAACTCCCCGGGACAGGGGCTGGCTACACCTTC.

The chain recombines TRBV11-3 with TRBJ1-1; D call uncertain. Trimming took off 5 bases at V and 4 bases at J, with 14 bases between the two ends. The germline gives CDR1 SGHNT, CDR2 YENEEA. The CDR3 covers 14 residues. The CDR3 coding sequence is TGTGCCAGCAGCCCATTCACAGCGGGCACTGAAGCTTTCTTT. Translating it yields CASSPFTAGTEAFF.

V gene TRBV4-3 combines with J gene TRBJ1-2; D not certain. CDR3 length: 11 amino acids. Germline V CDR1 and CDR2: LGHNA, YSLEER. V shed 8 bases and J shed 7 bases, with 11 bases lying between them. The CDR3 DNA is TGCGCCAGCGGTGATTTGGCTGGCTACACCTTC. It encodes CASGDLAGYTF.

CDR3 DNA sequence: TGTGCCAGCAGCCGATCGACCGGGGACTTGAATGAGCAGTTCTTC. Amino acid sequence: CASSRSTGDLNEQFF. This chain uses TRBV11-2 with TRBJ2-1, with D maybe TRBD2 (6 bases). Trimming stripped 5 bases from V and 7 bases from J, with 18 bases between. This CDR3 is 15 amino acids long. CDR1 is SGHAT, CDR2 FQNNGV, per germline.

A note on this clone: Other DNA sequences within the sample encode an identical CDR3. The rearrangement joins TRBV7-9 to TRBJ1-5; maybe TRBD1 (5 bases). Per the germline V gene, CDR1 is SEHNR and CDR2 is FQNEAQ (reference sequence). Trimming cost V 5 bases and J 2 bases, with 10 bases left between them. This CDR3 has 14 amino acids. Here the CDR3 reads CASSPGQGNQPQHF. As DNA, the CDR3 is TGTGCCAGCAGCCCAGGGCAGGGCAATCAGCCCCAGCATTTT.

The chain links TRBV2 to TRBJ2-2; 7 nucleotides agree with TRBD2. Germline loops: CDR1 SNHLY, CDR2 FYNNEI. The CDR3 loop spans 16 amino acids. V gave up 5 bases and J gave up 5 bases; unmatched junction bases: 11. The CDR3 sequence is CASSSSGVVWTGELFF. CDR3 in DNA: TGTGCCAGCAGTTCAAGCGGGGTGGTATGGACCGGGGAGCTGTTTTTT.

This chain uses TRBV23-1 with TRBJ1-1; weak D call: TRBD1 (6 bases). TRBV23-1 is identified as an open reading frame with a role that is uncertain. The CDR3 covers 15 residues. Trimming pared 0 bases from V and 1 base from J, leaving 9 bases between. The chain's CDR3 is CASSQSGHPNTEAFF. The CDR3 DNA is TGCGCCAGCAGTCAATCGGGACACCCGAACACTGAAGCTTTCTTT.

This clone was counted between two and nine times. The CDR3 region has the DNA TGTGCCAGCTCACCCTACGGCATCTCGCGGGAGTGGGGCACAGATACGCAGTATTTT. It codes for CASSPYGISREWGTDTQYF. The chain links TRBV18 to TRBJ2-3; TRBD2 aligns across 7 bases. This CDR3 comprises 19 residues. Germline assignment: CDR1 KGHSH and CDR2 LQKENI. V lost 3 bases and J lost 1; bases outside the gene matches: 16. Looking up the rest from reference TRBV18 and TRBJ2-3 gives the full variable domain: NAGVMQNPRHLVRRRGQEARLRCSPMKGHSHVYWYRQLPEEGLKFMVYLQKENIIDESGMPKERFSAEFPKEGPSILRIQQVVRGDSAAYFCASSPYGISREWGTDTQYFGPGTRLTVL.

The chain carries TRBV19 and TRBJ2-1, with 14 bases that match TRBD2. V gave up 4 bases and J gave up 5 bases; unmatched junction bases: 4. CDR1 is LNHDA, CDR2 SQIVND, per germline (reference sequence). The CDR3 is made up of 16 amino acids. Written as DNA, the CDR3 is TGTGCCAGTAGTACCCGACTAGCGGGAGGGAACAATGAGCAGTTCTTC. Its translation: CASSTRLAGGNNEQFF.

This clone was picked up one time. The gene calls are TRBV6-5 and TRBJ1-4, with 9 bases matching TRBD1. Trimming took 6 bases from V and 5 from J; bases not matched to a gene: 7. From germline, CDR1 is MNHEY and CDR2 SVGAGI. This CDR3 has 15 amino acids. The CDR3: CASRLQGASNEKLFF. The CDR3 DNA reads as TGTGCCAGCAGATTACAGGGGGCGTCGAATGAAAAACTGTTTTTT.